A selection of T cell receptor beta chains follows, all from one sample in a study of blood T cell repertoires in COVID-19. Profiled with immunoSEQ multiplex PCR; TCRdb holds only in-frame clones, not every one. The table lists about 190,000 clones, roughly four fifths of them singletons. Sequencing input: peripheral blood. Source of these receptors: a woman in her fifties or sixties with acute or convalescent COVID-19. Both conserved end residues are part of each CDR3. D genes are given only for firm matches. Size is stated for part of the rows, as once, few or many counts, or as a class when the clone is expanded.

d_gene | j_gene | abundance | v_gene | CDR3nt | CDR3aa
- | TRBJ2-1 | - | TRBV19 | TGTGCCGCAGGGCACCGGGTTGACAATGAGCAGTTCTTC | CAAGHRVDNEQFF
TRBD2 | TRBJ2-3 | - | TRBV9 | TGTGCCAGCAGCGTAGGGCGGGAGGGCACAGATACGCAGTATTTT | CASSVGREGTDTQYF
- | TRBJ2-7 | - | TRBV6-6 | TGTGCCAGCAGACCACCCACGAGGTACTTC | CASRPPTRYF
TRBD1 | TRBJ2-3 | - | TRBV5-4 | TGTGCCAGCAGCGCAGGACAGGCCCCGAGGGGCACAGATACGCAGTATTTT | CASSAGQAPRGTDTQYF
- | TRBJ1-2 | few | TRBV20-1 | TGCAGTGTCCAGGGGTTTGGCTACACCTTC | CSVQGFGYTF
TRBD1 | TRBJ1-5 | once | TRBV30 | TGTGCCTGGAGTCCCGGGACAGGGGTCAATCAGCCCCAGCATTTT | CAWSPGTGVNQPQHF
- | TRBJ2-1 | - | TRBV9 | TGTGCCAGCAGCGCCCGGGGTGAGGTCAACAATGAGCAGTTCTTC | CASSARGEVNNEQFF
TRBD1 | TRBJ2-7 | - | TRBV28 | TGTGCCAGCAGTTCGACGGGACAGGGATACGAGCAGTACTTC | CASSSTGQGYEQYF
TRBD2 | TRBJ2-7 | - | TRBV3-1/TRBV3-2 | TGTGCCAGCAGCCACGCTAGCGGGGATTCCTACGAGCAGTACTTC | CASSHASGDSYEQYF
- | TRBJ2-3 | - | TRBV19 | TGTGCCAGTAGTCTCTTAACGGTCAGCACAGATACGCAGTATTTT | CASSLLTVSTDTQYF
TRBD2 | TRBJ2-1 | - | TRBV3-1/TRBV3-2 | TGTGCCAGCAGCCAAGCCGGACTAGCGTACTACAATGAGCAGTTCTTC | CASSQAGLAYYNEQFF
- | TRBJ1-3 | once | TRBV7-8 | TGTGCCAGCAGCCCGCGACCCCCCGGGCGGGGCCTGTTTGGAAACACCATATATTTT | CASSPRPPGRGLFGNTIYF
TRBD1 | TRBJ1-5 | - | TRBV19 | TGTGCCAGTAGCAGGACAGGGGCCGAGTATAGCAATCAGCCCCAGCATTTT | CASSRTGAEYSNQPQHF
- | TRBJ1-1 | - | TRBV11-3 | TGTGCCAGCAGCCGATCAAGAGCGGCGGCTGAAGCTTTCTTT | CASSRSRAAAEAFF
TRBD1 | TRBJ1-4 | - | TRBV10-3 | TGTGCCATCAGTGCTGGATTGGGACAGGGTTCTTTCGAAGAGCTGTTTTTT | CAISAGLGQGSFEELFF
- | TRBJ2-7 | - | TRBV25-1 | TGTGCCAGCAGTCAACAGGGAACCTACGAGCAGTACTTC | CASSQQGTYEQYF